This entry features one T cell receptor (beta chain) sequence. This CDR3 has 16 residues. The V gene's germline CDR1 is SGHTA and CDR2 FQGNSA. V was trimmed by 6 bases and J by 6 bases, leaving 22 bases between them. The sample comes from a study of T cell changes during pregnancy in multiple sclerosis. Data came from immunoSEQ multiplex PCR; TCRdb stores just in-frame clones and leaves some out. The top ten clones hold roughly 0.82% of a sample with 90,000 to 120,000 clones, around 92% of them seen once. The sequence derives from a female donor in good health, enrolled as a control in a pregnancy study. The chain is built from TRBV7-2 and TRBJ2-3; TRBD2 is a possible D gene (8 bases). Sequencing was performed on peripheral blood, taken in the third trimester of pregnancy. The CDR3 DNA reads TGTGCCAGCAGAGGGGGCCCGATAGCGGGGTTTGATACGCAGTATTTT. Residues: CASRGGPIAGFDTQYF.